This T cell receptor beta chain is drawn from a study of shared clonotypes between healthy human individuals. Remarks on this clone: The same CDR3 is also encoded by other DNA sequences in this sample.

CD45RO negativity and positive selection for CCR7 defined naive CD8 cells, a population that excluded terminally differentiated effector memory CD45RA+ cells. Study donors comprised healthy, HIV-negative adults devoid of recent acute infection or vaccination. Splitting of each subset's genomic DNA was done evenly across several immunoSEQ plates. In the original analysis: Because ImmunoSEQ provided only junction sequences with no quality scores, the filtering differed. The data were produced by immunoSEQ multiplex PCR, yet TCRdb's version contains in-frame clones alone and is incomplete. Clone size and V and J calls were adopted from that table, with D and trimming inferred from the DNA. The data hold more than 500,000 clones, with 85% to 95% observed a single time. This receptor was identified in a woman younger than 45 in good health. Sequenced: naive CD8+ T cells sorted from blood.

CDR3 amino acids: CASSLSAYNEQFF. The CDR3 coding sequence is TGTGCCAGCAGTTTAAGTGCTTACAATGAGCAGTTCTTC. The rearrangement joins TRBV27 to TRBJ2-1; D unclear. Trimming pared 2 bases from V and 4 bases from J, leaving 6 bases between. CDR1 and CDR2 from the germline V gene are MNHEY and SMNVEV (reference sequence). The CDR3 loop spans 13 amino acids.